This TCR beta chain was recovered during a study of cytomegalovirus exposure and HLA in healthy donors. Study-level findings and limits: The Asian-associated ancestry cluster reportedly had fewer N-insertions than the 666-donor mean in a later analysis.

As for this clone: The antigen is not known.

Use of 60 Vbeta and 13 Jbeta primers characterized the PCR. Sequenced by immunoSEQ multiplex PCR; TCRdb stores in-frame clones only, minus some. The sample includes over 80,000 clones, more than 55% of them seen just once. V was pared by 6 bases and J by 8 bases, with 13 bases between. The CDR3 is 13 amino acids. The germline V gene encodes CDR1 SGHAT and CDR2 FQNNGV. The V call is TRBV11-2, the J call TRBJ1-4; D possibly corresponds to TRBD1 (5 bases). The origin of this receptor is a boy aged 5-17 years in good health and CMV-seropositive. Sequencing was carried out using PBMCs. The CDR3 region is CASRGLEGEKLFF. The CDR3 bases are TGTGCCAGCAGGGGACTCGAAGGGGAAAAACTGTTTTTT.